This TCR beta chain was found in a study of T cell changes during pregnancy in multiple sclerosis. V dropped 5 bases and J dropped 2; count of bases not matched to a gene: 3. This CDR3 contains 13 residues. Germline V CDR1 and CDR2: SGHTA, FQGNSA. The data were produced by immunoSEQ multiplex PCR, yet TCRdb's version contains in-frame clones alone and is incomplete. The table shows about 79,000 clones, with 75% to 95% occurring only once. The rearrangement uses TRBV7-2 and TRBJ2-7, with TRBD1 identical over 7 bases. The source is a female donor with multiple sclerosis, enrolled in a pregnancy study. This sample comprised CD4+ T cells from peripheral blood mononuclear cells, obtained in the second trimester of pregnancy. The CDR3 loop reads CASSPTGPYEQYF. The CDR3 bases are TGTGCCAGCAGCCCGACAGGGCCCTACGAGCAGTACTTC.